This T cell receptor beta chain was retrieved from a study of blood T cell repertoires in COVID-19. V trimming: 4 bases; J trimming: 10 bases; junction bases outside the gene matches: 13. The CDR3 has 16 residues. Germline lookup yields CDR1 MGHRA and CDR2 YSYEKL. In the original workflow: How many nucleated cells were present was estimated from reference gene primer amplification. Profiled with immunoSEQ multiplex PCR; TCRdb holds only in-frame clones, not every one. That table gives V, J and clone size, and the DNA gave D and trimming. This sample carries fewer than 250,000 clones, 83% of them seen once, and the ten largest clones take 2% to 3%.

The sequenced sample consisted of peripheral blood. The V call is TRBV4-1, the J call TRBJ1-4, with 9 nucleotides matching TRBD1. The source of this sequence is a woman between 40 and 50 years old with active or convalescent COVID-19. The CDR3 here is CASSPYTDRGEVKLFF. CDR3 in DNA: TGCGCCAGCAGCCCCTATACGGACAGGGGAGAAGTAAAACTGTTTTTT.